This section outlines one T cell receptor (beta chain) sequence together with its context. The antigen remains undetermined. Every immunoSEQ plate was one replicate of a subset's evenly spread DNA. Clones were sequenced by immunoSEQ multiplex PCR, and TCRdb holds only the in-frame ones, with some missing. The sample shows around 2,100,000 clones, approximately 94% of them seen only once. This sample stems from a study of shared clonotypes between healthy human individuals. Study outcomes and limitations: Non-shared clonotypes were found to have lower generation probabilities than the clonotypes that were shared by all four of the sorted-subset donors.

Naive CD8 cells, CD45RO-negative and positively selected for CCR7, excluded terminally differentiated effector memory CD45RA+ cells. There were no recent acute infections or vaccinations among the donors, who were healthy HIV-negative adults. Trimming stripped 3 bases from V and 5 bases from J, with 5 bases between. The CDR3 sequence is 11 residues long. Germline V gene data show CDR1 as MNHEY and CDR2 as SVGAGI. The chain employs TRBV6-5 and TRBJ2-7; D is ambiguous. The receptor's source is a young man in good health. What was sequenced was naive CD8+ T cells sorted from blood. The CDR3 nucleotides read TGTGCCAGCAGTTATTTCAACGAGCAGTACTTC. It specifies CASSYFNEQYF.